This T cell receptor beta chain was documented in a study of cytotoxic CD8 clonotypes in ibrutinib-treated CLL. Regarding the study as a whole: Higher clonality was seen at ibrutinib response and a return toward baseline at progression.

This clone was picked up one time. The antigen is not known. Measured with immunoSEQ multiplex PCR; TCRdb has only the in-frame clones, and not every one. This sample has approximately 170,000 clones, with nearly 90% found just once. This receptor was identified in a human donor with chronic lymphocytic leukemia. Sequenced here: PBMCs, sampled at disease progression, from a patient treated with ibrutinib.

The CDR3, as DNA: TGTGCCAGCAGCCGGGGGCCGGGACAGCACTATGGCTACACCTTC. It specifies CASSRGPGQHYGYTF. The rearrangement links TRBV2 to TRBJ1-2; 7 bases agree with TRBD1. V trimming: 6 bases; J trimming: 3 bases; junction bases outside the gene matches: 10. Germline CDR1 reads SNHLY; CDR2 reads FYNNEI. The CDR3 contains 15 residues.